A selection of T cell receptor beta chains follows, all from one sample in a study of T cells after yellow fever vaccination. Via MiXCR, TCRdb re-called the 5' RACE reads, giving one row per CDR3 protein. In the table there are some 340,000 distinct CDR3 sequences, about 10% of which are singletons. The sample was CD4+ T cells sorted from PBMCs, taken 45 days after the yellow fever booster vaccination. These receptors all stem from a young man who received the YFV17D yellow fever vaccine. Both conserved end residues are part of each CDR3. Each record gives: V gene, D gene, J gene, clone size, CDR3 DNA, CDR3 protein. A D gene is named only where the DNA matches it firmly. A clone size is listed for some rows: how often the clone was seen (once, few, many), or a class if it is expanded.

TRBV6-2/TRBV6-3	.	TRBJ1-1	.	TGTGCCAGCAGTCTAACCCATGACGGGGACCTTGAAGCTTTCTTT	CASSLTHDGDLEAFF
TRBV20-1	TRBD2	TRBJ2-3	.	TGCAGTGCTAGAGTATCCAGCGGGGTCGGAGATACGCAGTATTTT	CSARVSSGVGDTQYF
TRBV5-4	.	TRBJ1-2	.	TGTGCCAGCAGCTTCTCCAGGGCTGCCGGCTACACCTTC	CASSFSRAAGYTF
TRBV5-1	.	TRBJ1-1	few	TGCGCCAGCAGCTTGGACGGGCCTAGGGCTGAAGCTTTCTTT	CASSLDGPRAEAFF
TRBV4-3	.	TRBJ1-1	.	TGCGCCAGCAGCCAAGGGACTTCGAACACTGAAGCTTTCTTT	CASSQGTSNTEAFF
TRBV5-1	TRBD2	TRBJ2-1	.	TGCGCCAGCAGCAGGGGAGCTAGCGGGGGGGCCCATGAGCAGTTCTTC	CASSRGASGGAHEQFF
TRBV19	TRBD1	TRBJ2-1	many	TGTGCCAGTAGTTCGACGAGGACAGGGGGTAATGAGCAGTTCTTC	CASSSTRTGGNEQFF
TRBV28	.	TRBJ2-3	.	TGTGCCAGCGGAGGACTCCCCTTATCTGGAACGCAGTATTTT	CASGGLPLSGTQYF
TRBV6-2/TRBV6-3	.	TRBJ2-6	.	TGTGCCAGCACCGTACATATGTCTGGGGCCAACGTCCTGACTTTC	CASTVHMSGANVLTF
TRBV18	TRBD1	TRBJ2-3	many	TGTGCCAGCTCACCGACAGGGACCACAGATACGCAGTATTTT	CASSPTGTTDTQYF
TRBV13	TRBD2	TRBJ2-5	many	TGTGCCAGCAGCACCTCTAGCGGGGGGGAGACCCAGTACTTC	CASSTSSGGETQYF
TRBV10-3	.	TRBJ2-5	.	TGTGCCATCAGTGCCCAGTCCCCCCAAGAGACCCAGTACTTC	CAISAQSPQETQYF
TRBV10-1	.	TRBJ2-4	few	TGCGCCAGCAGTGAGTCCGGCAGGCCAAACATTCAGTACTTC	CASSESGRPNIQYF
TRBV11-2	TRBD1	TRBJ2-5	few	TGTGCCAGCAGCTTGGACAGGGTAAAGACCCAGTACTTC	CASSLDRVKTQYF
TRBV20-1	.	TRBJ1-6	.	TGCAGTGCCCAAAGGAGCGGCCGGGGGAATTCACCCCTCCACTTT	CSAQRSGRGNSPLHF
TRBV7-2	TRBD2	TRBJ2-3	many	TGCGCCAGCAGCTTGCGGGGGAGCACAGATACGCAGTATTTT	CASSLRGSTDTQYF
TRBV12-3/TRBV12-4	TRBD1	TRBJ2-3	.	TGTGCCAGCGCCCCCGGGGGACAGGTCACAGATACGCAGTATTTT	CASAPGGQVTDTQYF
TRBV5-1	.	TRBJ2-1	few	TGCGCCAGCAGCTCCCCTCGACTAGGCGGTGAGCAGTTCTTC	CASSSPRLGGEQFF
TRBV20-1	TRBD2	TRBJ2-2	many	TGCAGTGCCTTCCTAGCGGGGGGGAAGAACACCGGGGAGCTGTTTTTT	CSAFLAGGKNTGELFF
TRBV5-5	.	TRBJ1-1	.	TGTGCCAGCAGCTTGGAGGTCACTGAAGCTTTCTTT	CASSLEVTEAFF
TRBV7-8	.	TRBJ2-7	few	TGTGCCAGCAGCGTAGGGACCGTCGAGCAGTACTTC	CASSVGTVEQYF
TRBV5-5	TRBD2	TRBJ2-7	few	TGTGCCAGCAGCTTGATTAGCGGGGGCCACGAGCAGTACTTC	CASSLISGGHEQYF
TRBV6-1	.	TRBJ1-1	.	TGTGCCAGCAGTGATCGGAAGGGGGAAGCTTTCTTT	CASSDRKGEAFF
TRBV30	TRBD1	TRBJ2-6	.	TGTGCCTGGAGGGAACAGGGGCGAGGGGCCAACGTCCTGACTTTC	CAWREQGRGANVLTF
TRBV5-1	TRBD2	TRBJ2-1	.	TGCGCCAGCAGCGACCCGACTAGCGGGGGGTTAGGTTACAATGAGCAGTTCTTC	CASSDPTSGGLGYNEQFF
TRBV5-1	.	TRBJ2-7	many	TGCGCCAGCAGACACCCGCCGACAGCCTACGAGCAGTACTTC	CASRHPPTAYEQYF
TRBV28	TRBD1	TRBJ1-1	many	TGTGCCAGCAGTCCAGGGGCGGGACAGGGAAAAAGTCCTGAAGCTTTCTTT	CASSPGAGQGKSPEAFF
TRBV7-2	.	TRBJ2-4	.	TGTGCCAGCAGACGTTCGACGGACCACAAAAACATTCAGTACTTC	CASRRSTDHKNIQYF
TRBV28	.	TRBJ1-4	.	TGTGCCAGCAGTTTAGGCCCCACTGCAACTAATGAAAAACTGTTTTTT	CASSLGPTATNEKLFF
TRBV20-1	.	TRBJ2-1	.	TGCAGTGCTAGAGGGATAGGGGGAGGATACAATGAGCAGTTCTTC	CSARGIGGGYNEQFF
TRBV12-3/TRBV12-4	.	TRBJ2-3	.	TGTGCCAGCACCGAAGGGAGCACAGATACGCAGTATTTT	CASTEGSTDTQYF
TRBV6-2/TRBV6-3	TRBD1	TRBJ2-1	.	TGTGCCAGCATCCCCAGGGGGACGGATGAGCAGTTCTTC	CASIPRGTDEQFF
TRBV6-2/TRBV6-3	.	TRBJ2-3	.	TGTGCCATCGGAGGGTTCACAGATACGCAGTATTTT	CAIGGFTDTQYF
TRBV7-2	.	TRBJ1-1	many	TGTGCCAGCAGCAGCAGCGGTCTCACTGAAGCTTTCTTT	CASSSSGLTEAFF
TRBV6-6	.	TRBJ1-1	.	TGTGCCAGCAGTTACTCGATAAGGTGGGCGGGGGACGCTTTCTTT	CASSYSIRWAGDAFF
TRBV29-1	.	TRBJ2-3	many	TGCAGCGTGGCCGGGAGAATCACAGATACGCAGTATTTT	CSVAGRITDTQYF
TRBV10-3	.	TRBJ1-1	.	TGTGCCATTAATATCAGTTCGTCCGGGACAAAAAGGGAGAACACTGAAGCTTTCTTT	CAINISSSGTKRENTEAFF
TRBV30	.	TRBJ2-7	few	TGTGCCTGGAGTGTCGGGGGGCCGGAGCAGTACTTC	CAWSVGGPEQYF
TRBV10-3	.	TRBJ2-3	few	TGTGCCATCACGCCTAGGGAACAAACAGATACGCAGTATTTT	CAITPREQTDTQYF
TRBV12-3/TRBV12-4	.	TRBJ2-1	few	TGTGCCAGCACCCTCGGGAGTGAGCAGTTCTTC	CASTLGSEQFF
TRBV4-3	.	TRBJ2-1	.	TGCGCCAGCAGCCAAGAACGGTTTTCGGGTGAGCAGTTCTTC	CASSQERFSGEQFF
TRBV27	TRBD2	TRBJ2-3	few	TGTGCCAGCAGTTTAATGAAGTCTAGCGGGCTTAACACAGATACGCAGTATTTT	CASSLMKSSGLNTDTQYF
TRBV11-2	TRBD2	TRBJ2-7	.	TGTGCCAGCAGCCCCCGGACTAGCGGGGAAACCTACGAGCAGTACTTC	CASSPRTSGETYEQYF
TRBV6-1	.	TRBJ2-5	.	TGTGCCAGCAGCGGGGCAGGGGTGGAGACCCAGTACTTC	CASSGAGVETQYF
TRBV6-1	.	TRBJ2-3	many	TGTGCCAGCAGTGAAAGACGAGGACCGTCCACAGATACGCAGTATTTT	CASSERRGPSTDTQYF
TRBV11-2	.	TRBJ1-1	few	TGTGCCAGCAGCCCTCGGGCCGACAGATCGAACACTGAAGCTTTCTTT	CASSPRADRSNTEAFF
TRBV6-2/TRBV6-3	.	TRBJ1-1	few	TGTGCCAGCCGAGACAGGAGTGGGGGGACTGAAGCTTTCTTT	CASRDRSGGTEAFF
TRBV4-3	.	TRBJ2-7	many	TGCGCCAGCAGCCAAGGGAGATCTAGCCGCCCCCCTTCAGCCTACGAGCAGTACTTC	CASSQGRSSRPPSAYEQYF
TRBV10-3	.	TRBJ2-7	.	TGTGCCATCAGTGTTAGAGAGGGGCAGAGCCCATCCTACGAGCAGTACTTC	CAISVREGQSPSYEQYF